These T cell receptor beta chains were read from a single sample in a study of blood T cell repertoires in COVID-19. This table comes from immunoSEQ multiplex PCR, and its TCRdb copy is limited to in-frame clones, with some not included. This table holds nearly 250,000 clones, almost 85% found once. The sample comprised PBMCs or T cells enriched from blood (not recorded which). The receptors derive from a woman aged 50 to 60 with acute COVID-19. Each CDR3 is given with its conserved first and last residue. D genes are given only for firm matches. A clone size is listed for some rows: how often the clone was seen (once, few, many), or a class if it is expanded.

abundance: .; j_gene: TRBJ1-2; d_gene: .; v_gene: TRBV19; CDR3nt: TGTGCCAGTAGACGAACAGGTAAGGAGGGGCCTTACGGCTACACCTTC; CDR3aa: CASRRTGKEGPYGYTF
abundance: .; j_gene: TRBJ1-5; d_gene: TRBD1; v_gene: TRBV28; CDR3nt: TGTGCCAGCAGTTCTATCGGGACAGCATATGATCAGCCCCAGCATTTT; CDR3aa: CASSSIGTAYDQPQHF
abundance: .; j_gene: TRBJ2-1; d_gene: TRBD2; v_gene: TRBV5-1; CDR3nt: TGCGCCAGCAGCACGGGACTAGCGGGGGGGCCTGAAACTGAGCAGTTCTTC; CDR3aa: CASSTGLAGGPETEQFF
abundance: .; j_gene: TRBJ1-1; d_gene: .; v_gene: TRBV25-1; CDR3nt: TGTGCCAGCAGTCCGCAGACTGTGAACACTGAAGCTTTCTTT; CDR3aa: CASSPQTVNTEAFF
abundance: .; j_gene: TRBJ1-2; d_gene: .; v_gene: TRBV4-3; CDR3nt: TGCGCCAGCAGCCAAGATATGCAGTCGTTCTATGGCTACACCTTC; CDR3aa: CASSQDMQSFYGYTF
abundance: few; j_gene: TRBJ2-7; d_gene: TRBD2; v_gene: TRBV6-2/TRBV6-3; CDR3nt: TGTGCCAGCAGTTACAGGACTAGGGCCGAGCAGTACTTC; CDR3aa: CASSYRTRAEQYF
abundance: .; j_gene: TRBJ1-1; d_gene: TRBD1; v_gene: TRBV27; CDR3nt: TGTGCCAGCACCCGGACAGGGGGAAACACTGAAGCTTTCTTT; CDR3aa: CASTRTGGNTEAFF
abundance: .; j_gene: TRBJ1-2; d_gene: TRBD1; v_gene: TRBV7-9; CDR3nt: TGTGCCAGCAGCTTAGCGGAAGCAGGGGGCAGGTATGGCTACACCTTC; CDR3aa: CASSLAEAGGRYGYTF
abundance: .; j_gene: TRBJ1-5; d_gene: .; v_gene: TRBV6-1; CDR3nt: TGTGCCAGCAGTGAAGTATCGGGAACCAATCAGCCCCAGCATTTT; CDR3aa: CASSEVSGTNQPQHF
abundance: .; j_gene: TRBJ1-5; d_gene: .; v_gene: TRBV28; CDR3nt: TGTGCCAGCCCCCTCCCTATACGTCCCCCAAACGGCAATCAGCCCCAGCATTTT; CDR3aa: CASPLPIRPPNGNQPQHF
abundance: .; j_gene: TRBJ1-4; d_gene: .; v_gene: TRBV30; CDR3nt: TGTGCCTGGAGTGTACCAGGAAATGAAAAACTGTTTTTT; CDR3aa: CAWSVPGNEKLFF
abundance: few; j_gene: TRBJ1-1; d_gene: .; v_gene: TRBV4-1; CDR3nt: TGCGCCAGCAGCCAAGATATACAGGTGAACACTGAAGCTTTCTTT; CDR3aa: CASSQDIQVNTEAFF
abundance: .; j_gene: TRBJ1-1; d_gene: TRBD1; v_gene: TRBV19; CDR3nt: TGTGCCAGTAGGTCAGGGGGCCTCTTTGAAGCTTTCTTT; CDR3aa: CASRSGGLFEAFF
abundance: .; j_gene: TRBJ1-4; d_gene: .; v_gene: TRBV28; CDR3nt: TGTGCCAGCACCTCGGGGGGGCTTAGTGAAAAACTGTTTTTT; CDR3aa: CASTSGGLSEKLFF
abundance: .; j_gene: TRBJ2-7; d_gene: .; v_gene: TRBV27; CDR3nt: TGTGCCAGCAGTTTATGGCAGGGGGAGGACGAGCAGTACTTC; CDR3aa: CASSLWQGEDEQYF
abundance: .; j_gene: TRBJ1-1; d_gene: TRBD1; v_gene: TRBV7-9; CDR3nt: TGTGCCAGCAGCGGGGACAGGGGGCGAGACCAAGCTTTCTTT; CDR3aa: CASSGDRGRDQAFF
abundance: .; j_gene: TRBJ2-3; d_gene: .; v_gene: TRBV10-3; CDR3nt: TGTGCCTCTCGCCCAGGGCTTGGCACAGATACGCAGTATTTT; CDR3aa: CASRPGLGTDTQYF
abundance: .; j_gene: TRBJ2-3; d_gene: TRBD2; v_gene: TRBV10-1; CDR3nt: TGCGCCAGCAGTGAGGGACTTCGACTAGCGGGGCGCACAGATACGCAGTATTTT; CDR3aa: CASSEGLRLAGRTDTQYF
abundance: .; j_gene: TRBJ1-4; d_gene: .; v_gene: TRBV4-3; CDR3nt: TGCGCCAGCAGACCGGGTACAACTAATGAAAAACTGTTTTTT; CDR3aa: CASRPGTTNEKLFF
abundance: .; j_gene: TRBJ1-1; d_gene: .; v_gene: TRBV15; CDR3nt: TGTGCCACCAGCACTGTCTTGGGCGCTGAAGCTTTCTTT; CDR3aa: CATSTVLGAEAFF
abundance: .; j_gene: TRBJ2-3; d_gene: TRBD1; v_gene: TRBV27; CDR3nt: TGTGCCAGCAGACACGGACAGGGGGCTGATACGCAGTATTTT; CDR3aa: CASRHGQGADTQYF
abundance: .; j_gene: TRBJ2-7; d_gene: .; v_gene: TRBV7-6; CDR3nt: TGTGCCAGCAGCTCGGTCAGGGGGGCGCCCGGCTACGAGCAGTACTTC; CDR3aa: CASSSVRGAPGYEQYF
abundance: .; j_gene: TRBJ1-2; d_gene: .; v_gene: TRBV13; CDR3nt: TGTGCCAGCAGCTCAGCAGGGGTGAGTGGCTACACCTTC; CDR3aa: CASSSAGVSGYTF
abundance: .; j_gene: TRBJ2-3; d_gene: .; v_gene: TRBV11-2; CDR3nt: TGTGCCAGCAGCTTAGACGGGGAGGGCACAGATACGCAGTATTTT; CDR3aa: CASSLDGEGTDTQYF
abundance: few; j_gene: TRBJ2-2; d_gene: .; v_gene: TRBV6-5; CDR3nt: TGTGCCAGCAGTTCGACATGGGTAGCCGGGGAGCTGTTTTTT; CDR3aa: CASSSTWVAGELFF
abundance: .; j_gene: TRBJ1-1; d_gene: .; v_gene: TRBV5-1; CDR3nt: TGCGCCAGCAGACGGGGGGAGAACACTGAAGCTTTCTTT; CDR3aa: CASRRGENTEAFF
abundance: .; j_gene: TRBJ2-7; d_gene: .; v_gene: TRBV4-3; CDR3nt: TGCGCCAGCAGCCAAGGACCAGGGTCGGGCTACGAGCAGTACTTC; CDR3aa: CASSQGPGSGYEQYF
abundance: .; j_gene: TRBJ1-2; d_gene: TRBD1; v_gene: TRBV30; CDR3nt: TGTGCCTGGAGCGGGACAGGGTTGATAGGGGGCTACACCTTC; CDR3aa: CAWSGTGLIGGYTF
abundance: .; j_gene: TRBJ1-2; d_gene: .; v_gene: TRBV18; CDR3nt: TGTGCCAGCTCACCAGGGGCCGATAACTATGGCTACACCTTC; CDR3aa: CASSPGADNYGYTF
abundance: .; j_gene: TRBJ1-5; d_gene: TRBD1; v_gene: TRBV6-5; CDR3nt: TGTGCCAGCAGGCGTATGGACAGGGACAATCAGCCCCAGCATTTT; CDR3aa: CASRRMDRDNQPQHF
abundance: few; j_gene: TRBJ1-2; d_gene: TRBD1; v_gene: TRBV2; CDR3nt: TGTGCCAGCAGTGAACCTAAGGACAGGGCCTACTATGGCTACACCTTC; CDR3aa: CASSEPKDRAYYGYTF
abundance: .; j_gene: TRBJ1-3; d_gene: TRBD1; v_gene: TRBV13; CDR3nt: TGTGCCAGCAGCCACGGGACAGGGAGAGGGCTTACCTGGTCTGGAAACACCATATATTTT; CDR3aa: CASSHGTGRGLTWSGNTIYF
abundance: .; j_gene: TRBJ1-1; d_gene: TRBD1; v_gene: TRBV5-4; CDR3nt: TGTGCCAGCAGCTTGATACAGGGGTATGACACTGAAGCTTTCTTT; CDR3aa: CASSLIQGYDTEAFF
abundance: once; j_gene: TRBJ1-5; d_gene: TRBD1; v_gene: TRBV3-1/TRBV3-2; CDR3nt: TGTGCCAGCAGCCGAGGACAGGGAATCGGTCAGCCCCAGCATTTT; CDR3aa: CASSRGQGIGQPQHF
abundance: .; j_gene: TRBJ1-1; d_gene: .; v_gene: TRBV5-1; CDR3nt: TGCGCCAGCAGCAAAGAACAGCCCCGCACTGAAGCTTTCTTT; CDR3aa: CASSKEQPRTEAFF